Sequencing of this TCR beta chain was carried out in a study of CD8+ T cells in alopecia areata. Study-wide background: Twice daily, treated patients received 5 to 10 mg of oral tofacitinib.

This clone has only a few counts. V lost 1 base and J lost 4; bases outside the gene matches: 9. Germline values: CDR1 MGHRA, CDR2 YSYEKL. The CDR3 totals 18 residues. cDNA reverse transcribed from extracted RNA served as the sequencing template. Profiling relied on immunoSEQ multiplex PCR, and the TCRdb table lists in-frame clones only, not all of them. The profile shows 120,000 or so clones, 50% to 60% of them singletons. Lesional scalp punch biopsies and peripheral blood were collected from alopecia areata patients. The origin of this receptor is a human donor with alopecia areata. This chain links TRBV4-1 with TRBJ2-3, with TRBD1 matching over 12 bases. Source: CD4+ T cells sorted from blood, taken at week 0. The CDR3 sequence: CASSQAPGGQGAADTQYF. The CDR3 nucleotides are TGCGCCAGCAGCCAAGCCCCGGGGGGACAGGGGGCAGCAGATACGCAGTATTTT.